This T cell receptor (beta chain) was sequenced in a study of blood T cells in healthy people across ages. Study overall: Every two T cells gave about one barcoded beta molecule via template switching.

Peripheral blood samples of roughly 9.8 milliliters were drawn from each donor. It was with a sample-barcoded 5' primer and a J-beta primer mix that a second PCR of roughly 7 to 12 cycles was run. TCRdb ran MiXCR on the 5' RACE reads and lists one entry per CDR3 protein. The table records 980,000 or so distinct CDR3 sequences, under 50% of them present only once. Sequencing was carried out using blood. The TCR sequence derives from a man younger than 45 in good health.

The CDR3 DNA reads as TGCGCCAGCAGCCAAGAAGACCTGAACACTGAAGCTTTCTTT. Translated: CASSQEDLNTEAFF. The chain recombines TRBV4-1 with TRBJ1-1; D ambiguous. Germline CDR1 MGHRA, CDR2 YSYEKL. V lost 0 bases, J lost 0 bases, and 5 bases lay in between. The length of the CDR3 is 14 residues.